This T cell receptor beta chain emerged from a study of T-cell reconstitution after alpha-beta-depleted transplantation in children (dated by TCRdb to between 2015 and 2016). For the study in its entirety: The study quantitatively tracked T-cell immune reconstitution after TCRalphabeta/CD19-depleted allogeneic hematopoietic cell transplantation in children using TCR repertoire profiling. Overall results and qualifications from the work: Over the following months the frequencies of hyperexpanded clones went down, and after one year T-cell counts and TCRbeta diversity were mostly credited to newly produced T cells. In some patients, the high TCRbeta diversity seen at day 60 was put down to recipient T cells and intrathymic progenitors that had survived conditioning. The apparently early alphabetaT-cell count recovery about two months after transplant was reportedly dependent on only several hundred rapidly expanded clones derived from non-depleted graft cells.

Per the germline V gene (reference sequence), DFQATT is the CDR1 and SNEGSKA is the CDR2. The V and J ends are trimmed by 3 bases and 4 bases, leaving 13 bases between them. The CDR3 has 13 amino acids, counting the end cysteine and phenylalanine. CDR3 DNA is the only sequence kept; it has 39 bases, read in frame from the first base. Library method: PCR. Sequenced on an Illumina HiSeq 2500. TCR libraries were prepared with molecular barcoding, using unique molecular identifiers to normalize TCRbeta repertoire quantification. TCRdb applied fastp at Q25 and MiXCR to the public reads, then kept only in-frame beta chains. Rows are combined by CDR3 protein, so each entry shows the most common genes and DNA. This sample lists about 510,000 distinct CDR3 sequences; about an eighth were detected once. 14% of the sample rests with the top ten. At least ten counts were recorded for this clonotype. Its antigen is currently not known. The sample holds no much larger clone one base away, and base qualities are not on file.

The treatment or condition label on this specimen signifies: allogeneic hematopoietic cell transplantation with graft depleted of TCRalphabeta T cells and CD19 B cells. TCRalphabeta/CD19-depleted allogeneic hematopoietic cell grafts were given to the transplant recipients, all of whom were children. The origin of this receptor is a female patient aged 2-10 years who had a stem cell transplant for aplastic anemia, so the T cells may come from the graft donor. This chain joins TRBV20-1 to TRBJ2-7, and the D gene may be TRBD2, 5 bases matching. The sequences come from PBMCs, mostly from graft donor cells, collected 180 days after TCRalphabeta/CD19-depleted stem cell transplant. The CDR3 reads CSASGASWYEQYF. The base sequence is TGCAGTGCTAGCGGTGCTAGCTGGTACGAGCAGTACTTC.